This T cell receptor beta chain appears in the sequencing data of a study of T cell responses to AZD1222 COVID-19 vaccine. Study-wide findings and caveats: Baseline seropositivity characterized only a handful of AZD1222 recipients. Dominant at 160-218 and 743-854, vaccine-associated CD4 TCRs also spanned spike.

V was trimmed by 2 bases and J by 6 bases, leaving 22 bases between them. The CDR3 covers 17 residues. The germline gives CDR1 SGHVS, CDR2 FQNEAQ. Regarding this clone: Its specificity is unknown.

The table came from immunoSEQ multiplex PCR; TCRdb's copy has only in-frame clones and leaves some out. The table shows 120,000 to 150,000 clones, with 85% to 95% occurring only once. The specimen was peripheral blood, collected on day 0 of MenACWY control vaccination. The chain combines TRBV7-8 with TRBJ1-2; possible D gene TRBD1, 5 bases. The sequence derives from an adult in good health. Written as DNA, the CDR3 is TGTGCCAGCAGCTTATTTGGCCGCGGGGGGACGACTAATGGCTACACCTTC. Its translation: CASSLFGRGGTTNGYTF. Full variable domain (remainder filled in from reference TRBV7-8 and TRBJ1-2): GAGVSQSPRYKVAKRGQDVALRCDPISGHVSLFWYQQALGQGPEFLTYFQNEAQLDKSGLPSDRFFAERPEGSVSTLKIQRTQQEDSAVYLCASSLFGRGGTTNGYTFGSGTRLTVV.